This TCR beta chain came from a study of fetal regulatory T cell absence and autoimmunity (dated by TCRdb to the late 2010s). For the study in its entirety: The IPEX patients showed exocrine pancreas autoimmunity in the absence of clinical diabetes. What the research found in general, with its limitations: The TCR compartment showed significant oligoclonal enrichment in pancreas versus cord blood, with some top clones over 90-fold enriched. Cord blood and pancreas had broadly similar TRB gene family usage, resembling published neonatal and adult repertoires. The oligoclonal enrichment was interpreted as supporting antigen-driven autoimmunity in the pancreas before birth in IPEX syndrome.

This clone was seen a few times. Its antigen is still unknown. Nothing much larger sits one base from this clone, and base qualities are not available. V lost 4 bases and J lost 2 bases; the stretch between them is 15 bases long. Based on the germline V gene (reference sequence), the CDR1 and CDR2 sequences are LNHDA and SQIVND. Counted from cysteine to phenylalanine, this CDR3 has 16 amino acids. Kept here is only the CDR3 DNA, which spans 48 bases and is read in frame from base 1. On the immunoSEQ human TCRbeta survey platform, a two-step multiplex PCR amplified and barcoded the TCRbeta CDR3 regions. Illumina instruments were used to sequence the libraries, and IgH from the same samples was sequenced in parallel. Processing in the source paper ran as follows. To remove PCR and sequencing errors, raw reads were filtered against IMGT V, D, J definitions and grouped with a nearest-neighbor algorithm. A clone was defined as an identical nucleotide sequence, and differential abundance between tissues was tested with a Fisher exact test for each clone using a pFDR threshold of p<0.01. Clones with frequencies too low for statistical inference were excluded by a minimum inclusion filter of 10 in either sample. The immunoSEQ Analyzer was used for pairwise clonal comparisons, and IMGT tools were used to assess gene family usage. In TCRdb, the immuneACCESS table is reduced to in-frame sequences with V and J assigned. These tables do not hold every clone; where another copy was compared, an unresolved V gene accounts for under half, and the others remain unexplained. V and J calls plus clone size are reproduced from that table; the DNA served to infer D and trimming. Within this sample are just over 45,000 clones, with approximately 83% of them counted one time only. The ten largest account for roughly 0.37% of the sample.

Genomic DNA, roughly 1.7-3.1 ug, was extracted from umbilical cord blood or frozen pancreas using the DNeasy Blood and Tissue Kit. The TCR was taken from a newborn boy with IPEX syndrome. The rearranged chain carries TRBV19 and TRBJ1-5; TRBD1 is a weak D gene call, 5 bases matching. The sample consisted of cord blood. Here the CDR3 is given as CASSSWGGGGNQPQHF. The DNA is as follows: TGTGCCAGTAGTAGTTGGGGGGGAGGAGGCAATCAGCCCCAGCATTTT.